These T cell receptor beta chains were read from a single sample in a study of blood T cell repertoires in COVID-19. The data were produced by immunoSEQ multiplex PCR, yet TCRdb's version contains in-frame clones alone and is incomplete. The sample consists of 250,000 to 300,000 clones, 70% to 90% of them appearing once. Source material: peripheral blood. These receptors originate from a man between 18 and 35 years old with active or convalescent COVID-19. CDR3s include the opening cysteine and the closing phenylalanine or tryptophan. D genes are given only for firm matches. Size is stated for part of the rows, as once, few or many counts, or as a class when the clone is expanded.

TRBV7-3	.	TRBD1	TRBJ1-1	TGTGCCAGCAGCCGACAGGGTGGCACTGAAGCTTTCTTT	CASSRQGGTEAFF
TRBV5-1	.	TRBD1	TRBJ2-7	TGCGCCAGCAGCTTGGACGGGACAGGGATCTACGAGCAGTACTTC	CASSLDGTGIYEQYF
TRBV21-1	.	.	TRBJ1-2	TGTGCCAGCTCGGGACAGATCTATGGCTACACCTTC	CASSGQIYGYTF
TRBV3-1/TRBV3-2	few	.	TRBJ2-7	TGTGCCAGCAGCCAAGACGGACAGGAGGGCGAGCAGTACTTC	CASSQDGQEGEQYF
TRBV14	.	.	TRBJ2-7	TGTGCCAGCAGCCAAGATCTTGGGCCAAGGGGCAACGAGCAGTACTTC	CASSQDLGPRGNEQYF
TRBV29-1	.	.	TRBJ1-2	TGCAGCGTTGAAGGGTCCAGATATGGCTACACCTTC	CSVEGSRYGYTF
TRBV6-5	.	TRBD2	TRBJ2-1	TGTGCCAGCAGTTTGTCTCTAGCGGGGGGGTATGAGCAGTTCTTC	CASSLSLAGGYEQFF
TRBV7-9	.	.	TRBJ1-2	TGTGCCAGCAGCTTGGGAGTCTTGAATGGCTACACCTTC	CASSLGVLNGYTF
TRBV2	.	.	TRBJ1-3	TGTGCCAGCAGTTGGAGGGAGACTGGAAACACCATATATTTT	CASSWRETGNTIYF
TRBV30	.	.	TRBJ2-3	TGTGCCTGGAGTGTACGTCTAGACGATACGCAGTATTTT	CAWSVRLDDTQYF
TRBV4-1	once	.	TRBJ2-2	TGCGCCAGCAGCCTAAGGGAGGTCACCGGGGAGCTGTTTTTT	CASSLREVTGELFF
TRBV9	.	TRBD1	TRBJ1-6	TGTGCCAGCAGCGTAAGGGGGGACAGGGGTTCACCCCTCCACTTT	CASSVRGDRGSPLHF
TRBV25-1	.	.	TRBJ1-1	TGTGCCACCTCCGGACAGTTTGGCGAAGCTTTCTTT	CATSGQFGEAFF
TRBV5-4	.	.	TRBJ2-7	TGTGCCAGCAGCTCAGGGTCGGATGAGCAGTACTTC	CASSSGSDEQYF
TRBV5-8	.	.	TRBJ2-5	TGTGCCAGCAGCTTAACAGGGTCGTTCGAGACCCAGTACTTC	CASSLTGSFETQYF
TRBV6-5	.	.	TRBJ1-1	TGTGCCAGCAGTCACCTAACCACAGCGGGGACTGAAGCTTTCTTT	CASSHLTTAGTEAFF
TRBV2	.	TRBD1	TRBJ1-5	TGTGCCAGCCAAACAGGGGGCTGGGATCAGCCCCAGCATTTT	CASQTGGWDQPQHF
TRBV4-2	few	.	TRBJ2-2	TGTGCCAGCAGCCACAGCGGAGGGGCCGGGGAGCTGTTTTTT	CASSHSGGAGELFF
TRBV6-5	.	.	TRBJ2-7	TGTGCCAGCAGTCCACCCAGCGACGGCTACGAGCAGTACTTC	CASSPPSDGYEQYF
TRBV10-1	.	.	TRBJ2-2	TGCGCCAGCAAACAGACACTTAACACCGGGGAGCTGTTTTTT	CASKQTLNTGELFF
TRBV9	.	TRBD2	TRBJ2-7	TGTGCCAGCAGCGGCGGACTAGCGGAGAGTTACTACGAGCAGTACTTC	CASSGGLAESYYEQYF
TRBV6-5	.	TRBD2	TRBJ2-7	TGTGCCAGCAGTTACCACGCCCTAGCGGGATGGGACGAGCAGTACTTC	CASSYHALAGWDEQYF
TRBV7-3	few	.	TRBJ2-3	TGTGCCAGCAGCTTACAAGGGGCGGAAGATACGCAGTATTTT	CASSLQGAEDTQYF
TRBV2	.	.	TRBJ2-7	TGTGCCAGCAGTGATGATACAGGGCTTACCTACGAGCAGTACTTC	CASSDDTGLTYEQYF
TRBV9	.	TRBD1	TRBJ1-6	TGTGCCAGCAGCCTCCGACAGGGAAAGAATTCACCCCTCCACTTT	CASSLRQGKNSPLHF
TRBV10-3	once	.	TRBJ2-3	TGTGCCATCAGTGGGAGTGGGGGCGTGACAGATACGCAGTATTTT	CAISGSGGVTDTQYF
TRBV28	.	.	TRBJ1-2	TGTGCCAGCAGTACAGGACAGTCGAGATACACCTTC	CASSTGQSRYTF
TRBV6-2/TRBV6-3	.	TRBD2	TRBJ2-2	TGTGCCAGCAGTTACTCCGCGGGAGCCGGCGGGGAGCTGTTTTTT	CASSYSAGAGGELFF
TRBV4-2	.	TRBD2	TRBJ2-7	TGTGCCAGCAGCCAAGACGCAAGCGGGACTAATTACGAGCAGTACTTC	CASSQDASGTNYEQYF
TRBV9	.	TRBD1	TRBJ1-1	TGTGCCAGCAGCGGAAAGACAGGGCCCGAAGCTTTCTTT	CASSGKTGPEAFF
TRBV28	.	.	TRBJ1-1	TGTGCCTCCCATTCGGGGGGGGCTGGCACTGAAGCTTTCTTT	CASHSGGAGTEAFF
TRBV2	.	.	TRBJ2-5	TGTGCCAGCAGCCAAGAGTACCAAGAGACCCAGTACTTC	CASSQEYQETQYF
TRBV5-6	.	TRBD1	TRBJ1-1	TGTGCCAGCAGCTTGGCCAATCCTTGGACAGGGCCCACTGAAGCTTTCTTT	CASSLANPWTGPTEAFF
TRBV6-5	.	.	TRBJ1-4	TGTGCCAGCAGTTACGGGGGGGCGAGGGAAAAACTGTTTTTT	CASSYGGAREKLFF
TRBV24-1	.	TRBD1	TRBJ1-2	TGTGCCACCGGCTACTGGACAGGAACTAACTATGGCTACACCTTC	CATGYWTGTNYGYTF
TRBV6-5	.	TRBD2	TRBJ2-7	TGTGCCAGTCGAGCGGGAGTCGAGCAGTACTTC	CASRAGVEQYF
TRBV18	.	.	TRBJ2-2	TGTGCCAGCTCACCAGGGAGCGGCAGGAACACCGGGGAGCTGTTTTTT	CASSPGSGRNTGELFF
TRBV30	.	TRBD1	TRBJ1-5	TGTGCCTGGAGTCGCAGGGGGCAACAGCCCCAGCATTTT	CAWSRRGQQPQHF
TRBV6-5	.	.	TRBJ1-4	TGTGCCAGCAGTTTCAGGGCCCCGGTAGAAAAACTGTTTTTT	CASSFRAPVEKLFF
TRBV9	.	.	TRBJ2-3	TGTGCCAGCAGCGTAGCAGCGGAACTCACAGATACGCAGTATTTT	CASSVAAELTDTQYF
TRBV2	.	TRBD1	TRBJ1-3	TGTGCCAGCAGTGGGACAGGGGGCCTAAGCTCTGGAAACACCATATATTTT	CASSGTGGLSSGNTIYF
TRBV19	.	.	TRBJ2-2	TGTGCCAGTAGTATTCCCTTGTGGGGGCCCGGGGAGCTGTTTTTT	CASSIPLWGPGELFF
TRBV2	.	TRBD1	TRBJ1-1	TGTGCCAGCAGTCTTGAAGGGGACAGGGGGCGATTGTTAAAGATGAACACTGAAGCTTTCTTT	CASSLEGDRGRLLKMNTEAFF
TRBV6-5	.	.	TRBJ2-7	TGTGCCAGCAGCCCGACAGACGAGCAGTACTTC	CASSPTDEQYF
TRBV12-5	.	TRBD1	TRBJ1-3	TGTGCTAGTGGTGACCTCCTCCGCTTCGGGACAGGGGAATCAGGAAACACCATATATTTT	CASGDLLRFGTGESGNTIYF
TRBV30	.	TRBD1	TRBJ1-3	TGTGCCTGGAAAAACAGGGGGCGGTTGGGAAACACCATATATTTT	CAWKNRGRLGNTIYF
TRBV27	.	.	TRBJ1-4	TGTGCCAGCAGTTTTGCAGGGATTAATGAAAAACTGTTTTTT	CASSFAGINEKLFF
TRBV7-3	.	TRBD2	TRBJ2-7	TGTGCCAGCAGCCCCGCGGGGGGAGTTGTCTACGAGCAGTACTTC	CASSPAGGVVYEQYF
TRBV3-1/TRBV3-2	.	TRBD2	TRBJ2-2	TGTGCCAGCAGCCTTCCGCGGGGGGGCCCCGGGGAGCTGTTTTTT	CASSLPRGGPGELFF
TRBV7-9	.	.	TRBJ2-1	TGTGCCAGCAGCGTACTAAATGAGCAGTTCTTC	CASSVLNEQFF
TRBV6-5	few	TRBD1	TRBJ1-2	TGTGCCAGTCTCCCGGGACAGGGGCGAGGCTACACCTTC	CASLPGQGRGYTF
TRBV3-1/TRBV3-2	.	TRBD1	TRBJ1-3	TGTGCCAGCAGCCAAGAGTATGGGGGACAGGATGCTGGAAACACCATATATTTT	CASSQEYGGQDAGNTIYF
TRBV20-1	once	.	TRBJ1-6	TGCAGTGCTAGTGTGGTACGGGGTTATAATTCACCCCTCCACTTT	CSASVVRGYNSPLHF
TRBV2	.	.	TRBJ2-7	TGTGCCAGCAGAGACCGTGGACAGACCTACGAGCAGTACTTC	CASRDRGQTYEQYF